Following are 5 T cell receptor beta chains from one sample sequenced in a study of cytomegalovirus exposure and HLA in healthy donors (dated by TCRdb to the late 2010s). The library was obtained by the immunoSEQ multiplex PCR assay. For the multiplex PCR, a mixture combining 60 forward primers for TCR Vbeta segments and 13 reverse primers for TCR Jbeta segments was used. TCRdb took over this immuneACCESS table, retaining in-frame rearrangements with V and J assigned. Such tables are incomplete; in checked studies, under half of the missing clones stem from an unresolved V gene, and the remainder is unexplained. In this sample the table shows around 63,000 clones, roughly 84% of which occur a single time. Less than 3% of the sample lies in the top ten. Sequenced sample: PBMCs. Receptors originate from a woman aged 25 to 45 in good health and CMV-seronegative.

The rearrangement joins TRBV27 to TRBJ1-2, with 9 bases matching TRBD1. The junction had 10 bases not matched to a gene; V was cut back by 4 bases and J by 7 bases. Germline CDR1 MNHEY, CDR2 SMNVEV (reference sequence). The CDR3 is 15 residues long. CDR3 DNA sequence: TGTGCCAGCAGTTCTACAGGGGGCGGACAAGGTGGCTACACCTTC. Translated: CASSSTGGGQGGYTF.

The V call is TRBV5-1, the J call TRBJ1-2; 8 nucleotides match TRBD1. This CDR3 contains 16 residues. Trimming cost V 3 bases and J 0 bases; bases outside gene matches: 7. Germline CDR1 reads SGHRS; CDR2 reads YFSETQ. The CDR3 loop is CASSWASQGANYGYTF. In DNA, the CDR3 is TGCGCCAGCAGCTGGGCATCACAGGGGGCTAACTATGGCTACACCTTC.

The rearrangement joins TRBV5-8 to TRBJ2-2, with a possible D match to TRBD1 (5 bases). Germline lookup yields CDR1 SGHTS and CDR2 YDEGEE. The CDR3 length is 12 residues. Trimming removed 5 bases from V and 11 bases from J, with 13 bases in between. CDR3 amino acids: CASSKGKGELFF. CDR3 coding DNA: TGTGCCAGCAGTAAGGGGAAGGGAGAGCTGTTTTTT. The variable domain in full, with the rest retrieved from reference TRBV5-8 and TRBJ2-2, is EAGVTQSPTHLIKTRGQQATLRCSPISGHTSVYWYQQALGLGLQFLLWYDEGEERNRGNFPPRFSGRQFPNYSSELNVNALELEDSALYLCASSKGKGELFFGEGSRLTVL.

V and J are TRBV7-2 and TRBJ1-4; maybe TRBD1 (5 bases). V was trimmed by 10 bases and J by 6 bases, leaving 12 bases between them. Germline V gene lookup returns CDR1 SGHTA and CDR2 FQGNSA. CDR3 size: 12 residues. The CDR3 DNA reads as TGTGCCACCGCGGGACGAGATGAAAAACTGTTTTTT. Protein sequence: CATAGRDEKLFF.

This clone was observed once. A read error may produce the germline difference seen at one junction end. This chain joins TRBV7-7 and TRBJ2-5; TRBD1 matches at 8 bases. The V gene's germline CDR1 is SSHAT and CDR2 FNYEAQ (reference sequence). This CDR3 has 15 amino acids. In DNA form, the CDR3 reads TGTGCTAGCAGCTTATCTGGACAGGGTAAAGAGACCCAGTACTTC. Translated: CASSLSGQGKETQYF.